Shown below are 15 T cell receptor beta chains from a single sample sequenced in a study of blood T cell repertoires in COVID-19. Sequenced by immunoSEQ multiplex PCR; TCRdb stores in-frame clones only, minus some. The repertoire holds about 340,000 clones, with over 70% as singletons. Sequences were obtained from peripheral blood. These receptor sequences come from a man aged 25 to 40 with active or convalescent COVID-19.

The chain links TRBV2 to TRBJ2-7, with 7 positions matching TRBD1. Germline V gene lookup returns CDR1 SNHLY and CDR2 FYNNEI. The V segment lost 5 bases and the J segment 0 bases; nucleotides outside the gene matches: 4. There are 14 residues in the CDR3. DNA for the CDR3: TGTGCCAGCAGTTTGGACAGGAGCTCCTACGAGCAGTACTTC. It encodes CASSLDRSSYEQYF.

The V call is TRBV7-2, the J call TRBJ1-1, with unresolved D. The CDR3 contains 14 residues. Between the trimmed V and J ends, which lost 2 bases and 1 base, there was a span of 8 bases. Germline CDR1 and CDR2: SGHTA and FQGNSA. The CDR3 DNA reads as TGTGCCAGCAGCTTAAGCGGGCCGAACACTGAAGCTTTCTTT. Its protein is CASSLSGPNTEAFF.

This clone was recorded a few times. The chain recombines TRBV2 with TRBJ2-2; 9 bases map to TRBD2. Germline trimming cut 4 bases from V and 4 bases from J; bases unmatched to any gene: 4. CDR3 size: 15 residues. Germline V gene data show CDR1 as SNHLY and CDR2 as FYNNEI. The CDR3 DNA reads as TGTGCCAGCAGTGTTAGCGGGAGTGGCACCGGGGAGCTGTTTTTT. Its translation is CASSVSGSGTGELFF.

This clone was detected once. The chain recombines TRBV19 with TRBJ1-4; tentatively, D is TRBD1 (5 bases). The CDR3 totals 16 residues. With 2 bases removed from V and 5 bases from J, the gap between germline ends came to 15 bases. The germline gives CDR1 LNHDA, CDR2 SQIVND (reference sequence). The CDR3 bases are TGTGCCAGTAGTATACCACCGGGACGGGGGAATGAAAAACTGTTTTTT. Residues: CASSIPPGRGNEKLFF.

This clone was recorded once. This chain links TRBV4-2 with TRBJ1-3; 8 nucleotides agree with TRBD1. Germline V gene data show CDR1 as LGHNA and CDR2 as YNFKEQ. This CDR3 has 17 residues. J gave up 0 bases and V 4 bases, and 8 bases lay outside the gene matches. The CDR3, as DNA: TGTGCCAGCAGCCCCCTGGGACAGGACAGCTCTGGAAACACCATATATTTT. Protein: CASSPLGQDSSGNTIYF.

J is TRBJ2-1 and V is TRBV7-2, with TRBD2 matching over 11 bases. Trimming took 1 base from V and 6 from J; bases not matched to a gene: 5. The CDR3 extends over 16 amino acids. Germline CDR1 is SGHTA and CDR2 is FQGNSA. CDR3 sequence reads: CASSLVLLAGGNEQFF. CDR3 nucleotide sequence: TGTGCCAGCAGCTTAGTCCTGCTAGCGGGGGGCAATGAGCAGTTCTTC.

The rearrangement links TRBV6-6 to TRBJ2-2; TRBD1 matches 7 bases. This CDR3 has 14 amino acids. Trimming took 6 bases from V and 5 from J; bases not matched to a gene: 6. Germline values: CDR1 MNHNY, CDR2 SVGAGI (reference sequence). DNA for the CDR3: TGTGCCAGCAGACTAAGACAGGGAACCGGGGAGCTGTTTTTT. This sequence encodes CASRLRQGTGELFF.

The chain uses TRBV19 and TRBJ2-7; 9 nucleotides match TRBD1. The germline V gene has CDR1 LNHDA and CDR2 SQIVND (reference sequence). J lost 6 bases, V lost 4 bases, and 7 bases had no gene match. The CDR3 totals 14 residues. This CDR3 reads CASSKTDRGGEQYF. The CDR3 coding sequence is TGTGCCAGTAGTAAAACGGACAGGGGAGGCGAGCAGTACTTC. Based on the CDR3 plus reference TRBV19 and TRBJ2-7, the full variable domain is DGGITQSPKYLFRKEGQNVTLSCEQNLNHDAMYWYRQDPGQGLRLIYYSQIVNDFQKGDIAEGYSVSREKKESFPLTVTSAQKNPTAFYLCASSKTDRGGEQYFGPGTRLTVT.

This clone has more than one count but fewer than ten. The gene calls are TRBV18 and TRBJ1-2; D ambiguous. The ends were cut back, 2 bases at V and 4 bases at J, with 8 bases in the middle. Germline-derived CDR1 and CDR2 are KGHSH and LQKENI. CDR3 size: 13 residues. Here the CDR3 DNA reads TGTGCCAGCTCACCAGAGTGGTCCTATGGCTACACCTTC. Translated: CASSPEWSYGYTF.

The chain carries TRBV9 and TRBJ1-2; no clear D. Germline CDR1 reads SGDLS; CDR2 reads YYNGEE. The CDR3 is made up of 12 amino acids. V was shortened by 0 bases and J by 9 bases, with 9 bases between the two germline ends. In nucleotides, the CDR3 is TGTGCCAGCAGCGTAGAAAATGGCCGCTACACCTTC. It encodes CASSVENGRYTF.

This chain connects TRBV12-3 or TRBV12-4 to TRBJ2-3; 7 bases align to TRBD2. The V gene end was trimmed by 9 bases and the J gene end by 5 bases; junction bases not matched to a gene: 8. The CDR3 extends over 13 amino acids. CDR3 region: CASLPWGGDTQYF. CDR3 in DNA: TGTGCCAGTCTCCCCTGGGGGGGAGATACGCAGTATTTT.

J is TRBJ2-3 and V is TRBV24-1; 8 positions agree with TRBD2. The CDR3 consists of 16 residues. Germline CDR1 is KGHDR and CDR2 is SFDVKD. The trim removed 2 bases at V and 5 bases at J, leaving 8 bases unmatched. CDR3: CATSDSFSGEVDTQYF. The CDR3 DNA reads TGTGCCACCAGTGATTCCTTTAGCGGGGAGGTAGATACGCAGTATTTT.

The rearrangement joins TRBV6-2 or TRBV6-3 to TRBJ2-3; 13 positions agree with TRBD2. This CDR3 contains 16 residues. V gave up 5 bases and J gave up 5 bases; unmatched junction bases: 7. The germline CDR1 and CDR2 sequences are MNHEY and SVGEGT. The CDR3 loop is CASSPLTSGGKDTQYF. The CDR3 region has the DNA TGTGCCAGCAGTCCCCTGACTAGCGGGGGGAAAGATACGCAGTATTTT.

This chain links TRBV7-9 with TRBJ2-5; 9 bases agree with TRBD2. Losses at the gene ends were 5 bases for V and 4 bases for J; bases not matched to a gene: 11. The CDR3 covers 16 residues. Germline assignment: CDR1 SEHNR and CDR2 FQNEAQ (reference sequence). CDR3 residues: CASSPRGAGGTETQYF. CDR3 nucleotides: TGTGCCAGCAGCCCCCGGGGAGCGGGGGGCACAGAGACCCAGTACTTC.

V is TRBV5-1 and J is TRBJ2-7; 7 bases map to TRBD1. CDR1 is SGHRS and CDR2 is YFSETQ in the germline V gene. Germline trimming cut 0 bases from V and 4 bases from J; bases unmatched to any gene: 7. CDR3 size: 15 residues. CDR3 nucleotides: TGCGCCAGCAGCTTGGAGACAGGGTTAGGTTACGAGCAGTACTTC. Translated, it gives CASSLETGLGYEQYF.